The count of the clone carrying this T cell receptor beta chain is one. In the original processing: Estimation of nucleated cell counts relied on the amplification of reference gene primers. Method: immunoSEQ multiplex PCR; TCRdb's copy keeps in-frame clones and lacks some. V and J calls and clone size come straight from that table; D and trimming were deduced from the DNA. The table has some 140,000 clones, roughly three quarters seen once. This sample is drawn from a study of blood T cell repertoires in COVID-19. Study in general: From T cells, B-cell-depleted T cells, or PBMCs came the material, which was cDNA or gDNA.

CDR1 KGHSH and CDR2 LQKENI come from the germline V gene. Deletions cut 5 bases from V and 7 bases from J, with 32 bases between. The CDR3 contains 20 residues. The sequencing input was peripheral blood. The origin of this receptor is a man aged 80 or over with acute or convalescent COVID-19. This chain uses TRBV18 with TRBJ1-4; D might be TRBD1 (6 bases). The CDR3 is CASSSRFSGEVDTRGEKLFF. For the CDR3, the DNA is TGTGCCAGCTCATCCCGCTTCTCAGGGGAAGTCGACACCCGGGGTGAAAAACTGTTTTTT.